The 11 T cell receptor beta chains in this list originate from one sample, sequenced in a study of T cells after yellow fever vaccination. TCRdb re-called the 5' RACE reads with MiXCR, one entry per CDR3 protein. Altogether around 160,000 distinct CDR3 sequences are present, approximately 6.8% being singletons, with the ten largest covering 2.5% to 3%. The sequenced sample was CD4+ T cells sorted from PBMCs, obtained about 5 days after the first yellow fever vaccination. These receptors were taken from a man between 18 and 29 years old who received the YFV17D yellow fever vaccine.

This clonotype came up many times. The genes are TRBV7-2 and TRBJ1-2; perhaps TRBD1 as D (6 bases). Germline V gene data show CDR1 as SGHTA and CDR2 as FQGNSA. This CDR3 contains 16 residues. Trimming left V 5 bases short and J 4 bases short, with 20 bases between. CDR3 residues: CASSTEGIPGAYGYTF. CDR3 bases: TGTGCCAGCAGCACAGAGGGGATCCCAGGGGCCTATGGCTACACCTTC.

There are many counts of this clonotype. The V and J genes are TRBV4-2 and TRBJ2-3; D is uncertain. The CDR3 extends over 12 amino acids. Germline V gene sequence: CDR1 LGHNA, CDR2 YNFKEQ. V dropped 0 bases and J dropped 6 bases, with 4 bases sitting between them. In DNA form, the CDR3 reads TGTGCCAGCAGCCAAGAGTATGATACGCAGTATTTT. Its protein product is CASSQEYDTQYF.

This clonotype was detected many times. V usage is TRBV7-3 and J usage is TRBJ1-2; the D is unclear. Between the trimmed V and J ends, which lost 3 bases and 3 bases, there was a span of 8 bases. This CDR3 is built from 13 residues. Germline CDR1 reads SGHTA; CDR2 reads FQGTGA. CDR3 sequence: CASSFGGYYGYTF. The CDR3 DNA sequence: TGTGCCAGCAGCTTTGGAGGGTACTATGGCTACACCTTC.

This clonotype was seen more than once but under ten times. CDR3 residues: CASRGTGTDTQYF. Here the CDR3 DNA reads TGTGCCAGCAGGGGGACAGGCACAGATACGCAGTATTTT. The chain couples TRBV7-2 to TRBJ2-3, with 7 bases matching TRBD1. Germline V gene sequence: CDR1 SGHTA, CDR2 FQGNSA. This CDR3 contains 13 residues. The junction had 1 base not matched to a gene; V was cut back by 6 bases and J by 1 base.

This clonotype has more than one count but fewer than ten. The chain's CDR3 is CASSQVSQYNEQFF. The CDR3 coding sequence is TGTGCCAGCAGCCAAGTGAGTCAGTACAATGAGCAGTTCTTC. V gene TRBV3-1 combines with J gene TRBJ2-1; D remains ambiguous. V shed 1 base and J shed 4 bases, with 8 bases lying between them. The CDR3 has 14 residues. Germline V lookup: CDR1 LGHDT, CDR2 YNNKEL (reference sequence).

This clonotype has at least ten counts. The chain combines TRBV6-1 with TRBJ2-6; no clear D. CDR1 and CDR2 (germline): MNHNS, SASEGT. Trimming removed 6 bases at V and 0 bases at J, with 18 bases between. This CDR3 spans 18 amino acids. The CDR3 coding sequence is TGTGCCAGCAGCAAGACACGACACCTTAGCTCTGGGGCCAACGTCCTGACTTTC. As protein: CASSKTRHLSSGANVLTF.

V and J are TRBV12-3 or TRBV12-4 and TRBJ2-1, with a tentative D call TRBD2 (6 bases). Deletions cut 7 bases from V and 8 bases from J, with 33 bases between. The CDR3 sequence is 19 residues long. The CDR3 bases are TGTGCCAGCACACCGAGCAGACGGAGGGGTTTAGCCCCCCGGGATGAGCAGTTCTTC. This sequence encodes CASTPSRRRGLAPRDEQFF.

This clonotype has at least ten counts. The chain joins TRBV20-1 to TRBJ1-3; D call uncertain. The V end lost 5 bases, the J end lost 4 bases, and 18 bases lay between the germline ends. The CDR3 spans 15 residues. From germline, CDR1 is DFQATT and CDR2 SNEGSKA (reference sequence). This chain's CDR3 is CSAPEKGVFGNTIYF. DNA of the CDR3: TGCAGTGCTCCCGAGAAGGGAGTCTTCGGAAACACCATATATTTT.

At least ten counts were recorded for this clonotype. The chain recombines TRBV12-3 or TRBV12-4 with TRBJ2-5, with D maybe TRBD2 (5 bases). Trimming took 6 bases from V and 2 from J, leaving 22 bases between them. The CDR3 contains 17 residues. The CDR3 spells CASSLGKFGGSQETQYF. CDR3 bases: TGTGCCAGCAGCCTGGGTAAATTTGGAGGTAGTCAAGAGACCCAGTACTTC.

There are a few counts of this clonotype. V and J are TRBV6-2 or TRBV6-3 and TRBJ2-1, with D maybe TRBD2 (7 bases). Trimming removed 6 bases at V and 3 bases at J, with 21 bases between. This CDR3 is 17 amino acids long. CDR1 is MNHEY and CDR2 is SVGEGT in the germline V gene. CDR3 sequence: CASSLRGGLADYNEQFF. For the CDR3, the DNA is TGTGCCAGCAGCCTACGTGGGGGCCTAGCGGACTACAATGAGCAGTTCTTC.

The gene calls are TRBV30 and TRBJ2-3; D perhaps matches TRBD2 (6 bases). Trimming removed 0 bases from V and 1 base from J, with 8 bases in between. CDR1 and CDR2 (germline): GTSNPN, SVGIG (reference sequence). This CDR3 has 14 amino acids. The CDR3 loop reads CAWSVSGGTDTQYF. The DNA of the CDR3 is TGTGCCTGGAGTGTATCGGGGGGCACAGATACGCAGTATTTT.